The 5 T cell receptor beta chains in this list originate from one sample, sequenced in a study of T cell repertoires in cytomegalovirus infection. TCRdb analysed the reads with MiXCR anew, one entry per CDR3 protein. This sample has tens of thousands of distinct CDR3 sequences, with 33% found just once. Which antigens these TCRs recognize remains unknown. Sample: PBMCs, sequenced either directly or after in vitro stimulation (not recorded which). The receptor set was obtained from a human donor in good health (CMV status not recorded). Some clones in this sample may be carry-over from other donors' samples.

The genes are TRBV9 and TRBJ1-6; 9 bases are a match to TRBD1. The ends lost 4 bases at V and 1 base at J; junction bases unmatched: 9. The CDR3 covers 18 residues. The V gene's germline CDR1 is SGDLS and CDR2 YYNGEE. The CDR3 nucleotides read TGTGCCAGCAGCTTGAGCCGGGACAGGGAATCCTATAATTCACCCCTCCACTTT. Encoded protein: CASSLSRDRESYNSPLHF.

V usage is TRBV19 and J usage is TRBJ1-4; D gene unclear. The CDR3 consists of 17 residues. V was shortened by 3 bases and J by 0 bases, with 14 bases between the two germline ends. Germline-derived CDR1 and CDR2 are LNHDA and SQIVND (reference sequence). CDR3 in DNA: TGTGCCAGTAGTATCAGCCGGGGTTGGGCAACTAATGAAAAACTGTTTTTT. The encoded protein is CASSISRGWATNEKLFF.

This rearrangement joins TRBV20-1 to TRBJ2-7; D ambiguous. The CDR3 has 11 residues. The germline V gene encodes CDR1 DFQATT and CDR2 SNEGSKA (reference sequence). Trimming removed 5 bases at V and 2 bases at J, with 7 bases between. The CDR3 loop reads CSASNPYEQYF. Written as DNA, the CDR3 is TGCAGTGCTTCAAATCCCTACGAGCAGTACTTC.

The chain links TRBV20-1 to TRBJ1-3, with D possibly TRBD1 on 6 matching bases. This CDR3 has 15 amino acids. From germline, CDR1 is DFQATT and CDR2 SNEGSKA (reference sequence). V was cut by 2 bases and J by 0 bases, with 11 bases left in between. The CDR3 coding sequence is TGCAGTGCTAGAATACAGGGCCTCTCTGGAAACACCATATATTTT. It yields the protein CSARIQGLSGNTIYF.

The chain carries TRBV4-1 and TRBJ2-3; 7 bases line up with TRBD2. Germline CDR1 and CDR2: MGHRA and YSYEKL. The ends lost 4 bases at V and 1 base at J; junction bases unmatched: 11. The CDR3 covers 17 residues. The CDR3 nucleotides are TGCGCCAGCAGCCCCCGGACCGCTAGCGGACGCACAGATACGCAGTATTTT. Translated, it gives CASSPRTASGRTDTQYF.